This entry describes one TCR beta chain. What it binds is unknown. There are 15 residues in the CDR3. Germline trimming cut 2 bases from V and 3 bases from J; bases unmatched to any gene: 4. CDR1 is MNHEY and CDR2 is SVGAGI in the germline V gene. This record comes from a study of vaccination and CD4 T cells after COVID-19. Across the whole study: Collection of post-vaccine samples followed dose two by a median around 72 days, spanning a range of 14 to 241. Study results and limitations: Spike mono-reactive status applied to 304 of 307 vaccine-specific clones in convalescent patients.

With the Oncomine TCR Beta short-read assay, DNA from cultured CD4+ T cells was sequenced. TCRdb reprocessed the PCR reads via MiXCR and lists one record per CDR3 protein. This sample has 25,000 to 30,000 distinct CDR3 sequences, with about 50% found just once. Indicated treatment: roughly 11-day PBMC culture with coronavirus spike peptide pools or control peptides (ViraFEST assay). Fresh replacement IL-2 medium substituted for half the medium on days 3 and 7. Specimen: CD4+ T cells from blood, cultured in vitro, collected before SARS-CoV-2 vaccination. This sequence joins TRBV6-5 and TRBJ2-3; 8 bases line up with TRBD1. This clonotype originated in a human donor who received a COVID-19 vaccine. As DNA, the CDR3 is TGTGCCAGCAGTTACCGTGGACAGGGTACAGATACGCAGTATTTT. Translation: CASSYRGQGTDTQYF.